This is a list of T cell receptor beta chains from one sample in a study of shared clonotypes between healthy human individuals. Profiling relied on immunoSEQ multiplex PCR, and the TCRdb table lists in-frame clones only, not all of them. Of approximately 1.4 million clones listed, around 98% are singletons. The material sequenced was naive CD4+ T cells sorted from blood. Every receptor here comes from a man younger than 45 in good health. Each CDR3 is given with its conserved first and last residue. The order of the fields is clone size, D gene, V gene, J gene, CDR3 DNA, CDR3 protein. A D gene is named only where the DNA matches it firmly. Clone size is given for some rows only: seen once, a few or many times, or a class if the clone is expanded.

>-|-|TRBV5-6|TRBJ2-1
TGTGCCAGCAGCTTGGCCGTGGACGTCTCCTACAATGAGCAGTTCTTC
CASSLAVDVSYNEQFF
>-|-|TRBV11-3|TRBJ2-7
TGTGCCAGCAGCTCCTGGGAGGACCGGGACTCCTACGAGCAGTACTTC
CASSSWEDRDSYEQYF
>-|TRBD2|TRBV5-1|TRBJ2-2
TGCGCCAGCAGCTTGGGGCCCGGCGGGAGAGGTCCCGGGGAGCTGTTTTTT
CASSLGPGGRGPGELFF
>-|-|TRBV27|TRBJ2-3
TGTGCCAGCAGTTTCCTAGGGGTGGATACGCAGTATTTT
CASSFLGVDTQYF
>-|-|TRBV7-2|TRBJ2-1
TGTGCCAGCAGCTCCGAATTAATTTGGGGTAACAATGAGCAGTTCTTC
CASSSELIWGNNEQFF
>-|TRBD2|TRBV18|TRBJ2-7
TGTGCCAGCTCACCCCCGGGAGGCACCTACGAGCAGTACTTC
CASSPPGGTYEQYF
>-|-|TRBV2|TRBJ1-5
TGTGCCAGCAGCGACAGTTTTAGCAATCAGCCCCAGCATTTT
CASSDSFSNQPQHF
>-|-|TRBV6-5|TRBJ1-1
TGTGCCAGCAGTCCTGTACCGGGGCTCACTGAAGCTTTCTTT
CASSPVPGLTEAFF
>-|-|TRBV21-1|TRBJ1-1
TGTGCCAGCAGCAAAGCCCAGAACGGACGGACGAACACTGAAGCTTTCTTT
CASSKAQNGRTNTEAFF
>-|-|TRBV10-3|TRBJ2-7
TGTGCCATCAGTGGGGGTGGGTCCTACGAGCAGTACTTC
CAISGGGSYEQYF
>-|-|TRBV28|TRBJ1-2
TGTGCCAGCAGTTTGACAGGAGACATCTATGGCTACACCTTC
CASSLTGDIYGYTF
>-|-|TRBV5-1|TRBJ2-3
TGCGCCAGCAGCTTGGGTTGGTCGGTAAGGATCGGAGATACGCAGTATTTT
CASSLGWSVRIGDTQYF
>-|-|TRBV30|TRBJ1-1
TGTGCCGCGGGGGGGAACACTGAAGCTTTCTTT
CAAGGNTEAFF
>-|TRBD1|TRBV28|TRBJ2-7
TGTGCCAGCAGTTTAACAGGGGGCGATAGGAGGGACGAGCAGTACTTC
CASSLTGGDRRDEQYF
>-|-|TRBV7-9|TRBJ1-1
TGTGCCAGCAGCCGACTGACGGCCTTTACGGAGCTTGAAGCTTTCTTT
CASSRLTAFTELEAFF
>once|TRBD1|TRBV18|TRBJ2-6
TGTGCCAGCTCACCTTCATGGGCTGGACAGGGGTACTCTGGGGCCAACGTCCTGACTTTC
CASSPSWAGQGYSGANVLTF
>-|-|TRBV7-9|TRBJ2-1
TGTGCCAGCAGCTTAGAGGGACACCGACCCGCTAATGAGCAGTTCTTC
CASSLEGHRPANEQFF
>once|TRBD2|TRBV7-2|TRBJ2-7
TGTGCCAGCAGCTTATTACTAGCGGGAGGACGCTCCTACGAGCAGTACTTC
CASSLLLAGGRSYEQYF
>-|TRBD2|TRBV9|TRBJ2-7
TGTGCCAGCAGCGTAGGCCTAGCGGTGGGGGAGCAGTACTTC
CASSVGLAVGEQYF
>once|TRBD2|TRBV6-1|TRBJ2-1
TGTGCCAGCAAACTAGCGGGACCCTACAATGAGCAGTTCTTC
CASKLAGPYNEQFF
>-|-|TRBV9|TRBJ2-1
TGTGCCAGCAGCGTACATGGGGGTGAGCAGTTCTTC
CASSVHGGEQFF
>-|-|TRBV28|TRBJ2-7
TGTGCCAGCGCCTCTTTCATAAGGAGCTACGAGCAGTACTTC
CASASFIRSYEQYF
>-|-|TRBV19|TRBJ1-3
TGTGCCGCTAGACAGGCCCTGGGTGGAAACACCATATATTTT
CAARQALGGNTIYF
>-|-|TRBV9|TRBJ2-3
TGTGCCAGCAGCGGTGTTACTAGTTCAGATACGCAGTATTTT
CASSGVTSSDTQYF
>-|TRBD1|TRBV10-3|TRBJ1-4
TGTGCCATCACGCCGGACAGGGACGGTGAAAAACTGTTTTTT
CAITPDRDGEKLFF
>-|-|TRBV5-1|TRBJ2-5
TGCGCCAGCAGCGTGACATCCGAGCGGGAGACCCAGTACTTC
CASSVTSERETQYF
>once|TRBD1|TRBV7-2|TRBJ2-1
TGTGCCAGCAGCTTAGTAAGGTCAGGGGGCAATGAGCAGTTCTTC
CASSLVRSGGNEQFF
>-|TRBD1|TRBV29-1|TRBJ1-1
TGCAGCGTGGAGAACAGGGGCCGGAACACTGAAGCTTTCTTT
CSVENRGRNTEAFF
>-|-|TRBV7-2|TRBJ1-1
TGTGCCAGCAGCTTAGCCGCAAGAGGGGACACTGAAGCTTTCTTT
CASSLAARGDTEAFF
>-|-|TRBV29-1|TRBJ1-2
TGCAGCGTCTCCCTAGGGGCCCACTATGGCTACACCTTC
CSVSLGAHYGYTF
>-|-|TRBV29-1|TRBJ2-2
TGCAGCGTTGGACTAGTGCACACCGGGGAGCTGTTTTTT
CSVGLVHTGELFF
>-|TRBD1|TRBV28|TRBJ2-7
TGTGCCAGCAGTTTATGGACAGGGTCCCCCTACGAGCAGTACTTC
CASSLWTGSPYEQYF
>-|-|TRBV7-6|TRBJ2-1
TGTGCCAGCAGCTTAGCCCCCTTAGGTATACCCAATGAGCAGTTCTTC
CASSLAPLGIPNEQFF
>-|-|TRBV5-1|TRBJ2-3
TGCGCCAGCAGCCCGAGTGGGGGTACGCAGTATTTT
CASSPSGGTQYF
>-|-|TRBV18|TRBJ1-3
TGTGCCAGCTCACCACAGAGCACAAACGGAAACACCATATATTTT
CASSPQSTNGNTIYF
>-|TRBD1|TRBV27|TRBJ1-3
TGTGCCAGCAGTTTACATGGGACAGGCGTTAGCTCTGGAAACACCATATATTTT
CASSLHGTGVSSGNTIYF
>-|TRBD1|TRBV7-8|TRBJ1-2
TGTGCCAGCAGCCCCGAGACAGGGGAATGGTCTGGCTACACCTTC
CASSPETGEWSGYTF
>-|-|TRBV7-6|TRBJ2-2
TGTGCCAGCAGCTTAGGAGTGACTATGAACACCGGGGAGCTGTTTTTT
CASSLGVTMNTGELFF
>once|TRBD2|TRBV13|TRBJ2-1
TGTGCCAGCAGCTTACAGCATATCCTAGCGGGAGTTAACAATGAGCAGTTCTTC
CASSLQHILAGVNNEQFF
>-|-|TRBV6-5|TRBJ2-5
TGTGCCAGCAGTTTATTGGGGACCCAGTACTTC
CASSLLGTQYF
>-|TRBD2|TRBV19|TRBJ2-1
TGTGCCAGTAGTGACGAGCGGGAGGGCCCGGGCAATGAGCAGTTCTTC
CASSDEREGPGNEQFF
>-|-|TRBV10-3|TRBJ1-5
TGTGCCATCTCGGGGGGGAATCAGCCCCAGCATTTT
CAISGGNQPQHF
>-|-|TRBV6-5|TRBJ1-3
TGTGCCAGCAGTCAGGTGGGGAGCGGCCGACACACCATATATTTT
CASSQVGSGRHTIYF
>-|TRBD2|TRBV19|TRBJ2-1
TGTGCCAGTAGGGGCACGACAGCGGGAGACTCCTACAATGAGCAGTTCTTC
CASRGTTAGDSYNEQFF